This T cell receptor beta chain originates from a study of cytomegalovirus exposure and HLA in healthy donors. General study findings and limits: TRBV6-2, TRBV6-3 and some other V segments were excluded as indistinguishable. TCR beta V- and J-gene trimming was later associated with a missense DCLRE1C variant.

A remark on this clone: Its antigen is as yet unknown.

The CDR3 has 14 amino acids. The V gene end was trimmed by 4 bases and the J gene end by 7 bases; junction bases not matched to a gene: 5. The germline V gene encodes CDR1 SGDLS and CDR2 YYNGEE. The PCR ran on 60 Vbeta and 13 Jbeta primers. The method was immunoSEQ multiplex PCR; TCRdb's version includes in-frame clones alone and lacks a portion of them. This repertoire includes roughly 53,000 clones. Sequencing was done on a sample of PBMCs. This sequence joins TRBV9 and TRBJ1-6; TRBD1 agrees at 7 bases. The receptor comes from a man aged 18 to 29 in good health and CMV-seropositive. The CDR3 bases are TGTGCCAGCAGCCGACAGGGAGAGAATTCACCCCTCCACTTT. It translates to CASSRQGENSPLHF.